Presented here are 25 T cell receptor beta chains from one specimen sequenced in a study of post-analysis software for immune sequencing data. Regarding the study as a whole: A handful of TRBV segments occurring more often in patients than controls included TRBV5-6, TRBV5-1 and TRBV20-1.

Prepared TCR beta cDNA libraries contained unique molecular identifiers. TCRdb re-called the PCR reads through MiXCR, storing one row per CDR3 protein. This table holds approximately 730,000 distinct CDR3 sequences, roughly 27% found once. These TCRs are of unknown antigen specificity. Material: blood. These receptor sequences come from a girl aged 5 to 17 with multiple sclerosis.

This clonotype was counted only a few times. The V and J genes are TRBV24-1 and TRBJ2-6, with D possibly being TRBD1 (7 bases). V gave up 4 bases and J gave up 3 bases, with 15 bases separating them. CDR1 is KGHDR, CDR2 SFDVKD, per germline. The CDR3 has 17 amino acids. CDR3: CATSDTTGTDGANVLTF. As DNA, the CDR3 is TGTGCCACCAGTGACACGACAGGGACTGATGGGGCCAACGTCCTGACTTTC.

The sample holds a few counts of this clonotype. This chain connects TRBV18 to TRBJ2-2; a weak D match, TRBD2 (6 bases). This CDR3 region has 17 residues. From germline, CDR1 is KGHSH and CDR2 LQKENI. Trimming cost V 3 bases and J 1 base, with 15 bases left between them. In DNA, the CDR3 is TGTGCCAGCTCACCCCTGGCGAATAGCGGGAACACCGGGGAGCTGTTTTTT. As protein: CASSPLANSGNTGELFF.

This clonotype was counted between two and nine times. The CDR3: CASSSGTSLEQFF. CDR3 DNA: TGTGCCAGCAGTTCCGGGACTAGCCTCGAGCAGTTCTTC. The rearrangement joins TRBV28 to TRBJ2-1, with TRBD2 matching over 9 bases. The germline V gene encodes CDR1 MDHEN and CDR2 SYDVKM. V lost 4 bases and J lost 10; bases outside the gene matches: 5. The CDR3 consists of 13 residues.

V usage is TRBV24-1 and J usage is TRBJ2-5; possible D gene TRBD2, 6 bases. The CDR3 covers 18 residues. Trimming cost V 2 bases and J 4 bases, with 22 bases left between them. CDR1 and CDR2 (germline): KGHDR, SFDVKD. Here the CDR3 DNA reads TGTGCCACCAGTGATTCCCCTTCATTTACGGGGGATCTAGAGACCCAGTACTTC. Translating it yields CATSDSPSFTGDLETQYF.

V and J are TRBV10-1 and TRBJ2-1; tentative D call: TRBD1 (6 bases). In germline, CDR1 is WNHNN, CDR2 SYGVQD (reference sequence). V lost 2 bases and J lost 10, with 12 bases in between. This CDR3 contains 13 residues. The DNA for the CDR3 is TGCGCCAGCAGTGAGACAGGGCTTAGGGAGCAGTTCTTC. It codes for CASSETGLREQFF.

The chain combines TRBV24-1 with TRBJ2-6; 9 nucleotides agree with TRBD2. Germline V lookup: CDR1 KGHDR, CDR2 SFDVKD. The ends lost 2 bases at V and 2 bases at J; junction bases unmatched: 15. The CDR3 extends over 21 amino acids. CDR3 amino acids: CATSDSPLAGSWMAGANVLTF. DNA for the CDR3: TGTGCCACCAGTGATTCTCCCCTAGCGGGGTCGTGGATGGCTGGGGCCAACGTCCTGACTTTC.

With regard to this clonotype: It may be a read error: a sequence one base away is much more abundant. The V gene is TRBV9, the J gene TRBJ1-1, with D hard to call. This CDR3 spans 11 amino acids. V was cut by 0 bases and J by 6 bases, with 3 bases left in between. Germline V gene sequence: CDR1 SGDLS, CDR2 YYNGEE. DNA for the CDR3: TGTGCCAGCAGCGTAGGGGCTGAAGCTTTCTTT. This sequence encodes CASSVGAEAFF.

Remarks on this clonotype: Germline and junction disagree at one end, which may indicate a read error. The J gene is TRBJ2-3, the V gene TRBV12-3 or TRBV12-4; tentative D call: TRBD2 (6 bases). The CDR3 totals 13 residues. The CDR3 region is CASERTSTDAQYF. CDR3 nucleotides: TGTGCCAGTGAGAGAACTAGCACAGATGCGCAGTATTTT.

This rearrangement joins TRBV27 to TRBJ2-7, with D possibly matching TRBD2 (6 bases). Germline V gene data show CDR1 as MNHEY and CDR2 as SMNVEV (reference sequence). The CDR3 extends over 15 amino acids. V was shortened by 10 bases and J by 0 bases, with 19 bases between the two germline ends. The CDR3 region has the DNA TGTGCCATCGACGCGGGACGGGGCCACTCCTACGAGCAGTACTTC. Protein product: CAIDAGRGHSYEQYF.

This clonotype was detected many times. This rearrangement joins TRBV29-1 to TRBJ1-6, with TRBD1 identical over 10 bases. The CDR3 length is 13 residues. With 4 bases clipped from V and 6 bases from J, the junction kept 0 bases outside the gene matches. CDR1 and CDR2 from the germline V gene are SQVTM and ANQGSEA. The CDR3 sequence: CSVGTGGNSPLHF. Here the CDR3 DNA reads TGCAGCGTTGGGACAGGGGGTAATTCACCCCTCCACTTT.

V gene TRBV7-2 combines with J gene TRBJ2-6; D is unresolved. Deletions cut 6 bases from V and 4 bases from J, with 10 bases between. The CDR3 covers 14 residues. Germline V lookup: CDR1 SGHTA, CDR2 FQGNSA. The CDR3 DNA reads TGTGCCAGCAGGAAGTCTCGGGGGGCCAACGTCCTGACTTTC. Protein sequence: CASRKSRGANVLTF. Complete variable domain (other parts from reference TRBV7-2 and TRBJ2-6): GAGVSQSPSNKVTEKGKDVELRCDPISGHTALYWYRQSLGQGLEFLIYFQGNSAPDKSGLPSDRFSAERTGGSVSTLTIQRTQQEDSAVYLCASRKSRGANVLTFGAGSRLTVL.

The chain has TRBV11-3 and TRBJ2-1; TRBD1 matches 8 bases. Per the germline V gene, CDR1 is SGHNT and CDR2 is YENEEA. The CDR3 runs 16 residues. After removal of 2 bases from V and 9 bases from J, the junction contained 12 bases not matched to a gene. The CDR3 spells CASSLRLGQGAVEQFF. The DNA for the CDR3 is TGTGCCAGCAGCTTAAGGTTGGGGCAGGGGGCAGTTGAGCAGTTCTTC.

This clonotype was seen only a few times. This chain uses TRBV5-1 with TRBJ1-1; D possibly corresponds to TRBD1 (6 bases). Looked up from germline, CDR1 is SGHRS and CDR2 is YFSETQ. The CDR3 runs 16 residues. Trimming removed 4 bases at V and 0 bases at J, with 16 bases between. In DNA form, the CDR3 reads TGCGCCAGCAGCCTCATTGCAGGGGCGATGAACACTGAAGCTTTCTTT. Protein: CASSLIAGAMNTEAFF.

This clonotype occurred a few times. The V and J genes are TRBV20-1 and TRBJ2-7, with a possible D match to TRBD1 (6 bases). The CDR3 sequence is 16 residues long. From germline, CDR1 is DFQATT and CDR2 SNEGSKA (reference sequence). V gave up 6 bases and J gave up 0 bases, with 21 bases separating them. CDR3 nucleotide sequence: TGCAGTGCGTCAGGGGCGTTGGGATTGGGCTCCTACGAGCAGTACTTC. This encodes CSASGALGLGSYEQYF.

The gene calls are TRBV19 and TRBJ2-5; D possibly corresponds to TRBD2 (7 bases). The germline V gene encodes CDR1 LNHDA and CDR2 SQIVND (reference sequence). The CDR3 loop spans 15 amino acids. The ends were cut back, 6 bases at V and 4 bases at J, with 18 bases in the middle. The CDR3 DNA reads as TGTGCCAGTAGGACGCGGGGGCGCGGGTCAGAGACCCAGTACTTC. Amino acids: CASRTRGRGSETQYF.

V gene TRBV2 combines with J gene TRBJ2-2; TRBD1 or TRBD2 may be the D gene (6 bases each). Per the germline V gene, CDR1 is SNHLY and CDR2 is FYNNEI. Deletions cut 4 bases from V and 4 bases from J, with 13 bases between. The CDR3 sequence is 15 residues long. The CDR3 coding sequence is TGTGCCAGCAGTGTTTTCAGGGGAGGCACCGGGGAGCTGTTTTTT. Protein product: CASSVFRGGTGELFF.

There are a few counts of this clonotype. The rearrangement joins TRBV7-2 to TRBJ2-7; the D gene is possibly TRBD2 (6 bases). Germline CDR1 is SGHTA and CDR2 is FQGNSA. The CDR3 has 15 amino acids. The V gene lost 5 bases and the J gene lost 0 bases, with 14 bases spanning the gap. The CDR3 loop is CASSPSGFSSYEQYF. The CDR3 DNA reads as TGTGCCAGCAGCCCAAGCGGGTTTAGCTCCTACGAGCAGTACTTC. Using reference TRBV7-2 and TRBJ2-7 for the parts outside the CDR3, the full variable domain is GAGVSQSPSNKVTEKGKDVELRCDPISGHTALYWYRQSLGQGLEFLIYFQGNSAPDKSGLPSDRFSAERTGGSVSTLTIQRTQQEDSAVYLCASSPSGFSSYEQYFGPGTRLTVT.

The J gene is TRBJ2-4, the V gene TRBV7-2; D uncertain. The DNA matches TRBJ2-7 better at its end, which makes the J call doubtful. There are 13 residues in the CDR3. Germline V gene lookup returns CDR1 SGHTA and CDR2 FQGNSA. CDR3 coding DNA: TGTGCCAGCAGCCCAATGTCAGCCTACGAGCAGTACTTC. Residues: CASSPMSAYEQYF.

This clonotype was observed a few times. This sequence joins TRBV29-1 and TRBJ2-1; 9 positions agree with TRBD2. The CDR3 sequence is 14 residues long. From germline, CDR1 is SQVTM and CDR2 ANQGSEA. Losses at the gene ends were 5 bases for V and 8 bases for J; bases not matched to a gene: 10. In nucleotides, the CDR3 is TGCAGCGTTAAAGCGGGAGGACCTATCGATGAGCAGTTCTTC. It encodes CSVKAGGPIDEQFF.

Only a few counts were recorded for this clonotype. In nucleotides, the CDR3 is TGCGCCAGCAGCTTGGGTATTAGCGGGAGGTTATCCTACGAGCAGTACTTC. Protein product: CASSLGISGRLSYEQYF. This rearrangement joins TRBV5-1 to TRBJ2-7, with 10 nucleotides matching TRBD2. Germline CDR1 is SGHRS and CDR2 is YFSETQ. The CDR3 is made up of 17 amino acids. The junction had 7 bases not matched to a gene; V was cut back by 0 bases and J by 1 base.

This clonotype was seen a handful of times. J is TRBJ2-7 and V is TRBV7-9, with TRBD1 matching 9 bases. The CDR3 is made up of 14 amino acids. J was trimmed by 6 bases and V by 1 base; bases with no gene match: 4. Germline values: CDR1 SEHNR, CDR2 FQNEAQ (reference sequence). The CDR3 DNA reads as TGTGCCAGCAGCTTAGAAGGGGACAGGGTCGAGCAGTACTTC. Translated: CASSLEGDRVEQYF.

In this sample, this clonotype turned up a few times. CDR3 DNA sequence: TGCGCCAGCAGCTCTGGAGGACAGGGGGCATACAATGAGCAGTTCTTC. Translation gives CASSSGGQGAYNEQFF. The chain combines TRBV5-1 with TRBJ2-1; 11 nucleotides line up with TRBD1. The CDR3 loop spans 16 amino acids. Trimming took 3 bases from V and 4 from J; bases not matched to a gene: 6. Germline V lookup: CDR1 SGHRS, CDR2 YFSETQ.

V usage is TRBV25-1 and J usage is TRBJ2-5; no clear D gene. CDR1 is MGHDK, CDR2 SYGVNS, per germline. Trimming took off 1 base at V and 4 bases at J, with 16 bases between the two ends. The CDR3 is 16 residues long. CDR3 DNA: TGTGCCAGCAGTGAATCCCGGGCCTCCGGGCGAGAGACCCAGTACTTC. Translating it yields CASSESRASGRETQYF.

This sequence joins TRBV10-3 and TRBJ1-2, with 7 bases identical to TRBD1. Trimming removed 6 bases from V and 0 bases from J; junction bases left unmatched: 4. Germline V gene sequence: CDR1 ENHRY, CDR2 SYGVKD. CDR3 length equals 14 residues. The CDR3 reads CAIRGQNANYGYTF. The CDR3 nucleotides read TGTGCCATCAGGGGACAGAACGCTAACTATGGCTACACCTTC.

This clonotype occurred a few times. The genes are TRBV29-1 and TRBJ2-7; D call uncertain. V lost 1 base and J 7 bases, leaving 2 bases between the germline ends. The germline CDR1 and CDR2 sequences are SQVTM and ANQGSEA. CDR3 length equals 9 residues. The CDR3 bases are TGCAGCGTTGAAGGGGAGCAGTACTTC. Amino acids: CSVEGEQYF.